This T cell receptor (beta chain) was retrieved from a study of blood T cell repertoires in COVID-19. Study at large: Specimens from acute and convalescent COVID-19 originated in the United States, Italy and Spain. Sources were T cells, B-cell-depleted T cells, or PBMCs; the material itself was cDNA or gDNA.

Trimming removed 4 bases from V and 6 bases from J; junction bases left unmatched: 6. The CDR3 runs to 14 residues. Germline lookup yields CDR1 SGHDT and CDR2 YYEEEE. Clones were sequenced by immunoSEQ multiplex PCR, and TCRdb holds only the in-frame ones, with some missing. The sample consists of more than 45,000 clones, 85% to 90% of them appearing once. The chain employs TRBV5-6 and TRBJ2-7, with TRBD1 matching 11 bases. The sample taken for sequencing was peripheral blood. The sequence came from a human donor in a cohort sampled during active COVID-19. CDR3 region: CASSDTGTGGEQYV. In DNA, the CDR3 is TGTGCCAGCAGCGACACCGGGACAGGGGGCGAGCAGTACGTC.